Shown below are 18 T cell receptor beta chains from a single sample sequenced in a study of T-cell memory formation after mild COVID-19. TCRdb passed the 5' RACE reads through MiXCR, listing each CDR3 protein once. In the table there are around 49,000 distinct CDR3 sequences, 25% to 35% of which are singletons. Sequences were obtained from PBMCs or a T cell subset sorted from them (not recorded which). These receptors originate from a man aged 18 to 35 who had mild COVID-19 (a few samples of this study predate the infection). Cell type and time point are not known.

In this sample, this clonotype turned up many times. The chain recombines TRBV5-6 with TRBJ2-7; D unresolved. The CDR3 runs to 12 residues. V was trimmed by 3 bases and J by 10 bases, leaving 14 bases between them. Per germline, CDR1 SGHDT and CDR2 YYEEEE. CDR3 region: CASSSLTSSQYF. CDR3 in DNA: TGTGCCAGCAGCTCCCTGACGTCAAGTCAGTACTTC.

This clonotype showed up just a few times. V gene TRBV4-3 combines with J gene TRBJ2-1, with 14 positions matching TRBD2. The CDR3 runs to 14 residues. The V and J ends lost 4 bases and 8 bases, in that order; junction bases with no gene match: 1. The germline gives CDR1 LGHNA, CDR2 YSLEER. CDR3 in DNA: TGCGCCAGCAGCCGGACTAGCGGGGGGTATGAGCAGTTCTTC. It specifies CASSRTSGGYEQFF.

The V and J genes are TRBV7-9 and TRBJ2-1; D tentatively fits TRBD1 or TRBD2 (5 bases each). CDR1 and CDR2 (germline): SEHNR, FQNEAQ (reference sequence). The length of the CDR3 is 14 residues. V was shortened by 5 bases and J by 4 bases, with 12 bases between the two germline ends. CDR3 DNA sequence: TGTGCCAGCAGCAAACGGGACGGATACAATGAGCAGTTCTTC. It specifies CASSKRDGYNEQFF.

The V and J genes are TRBV7-9 and TRBJ2-7, with 8 bases fitting TRBD1. CDR1 and CDR2 (germline): SEHNR, FQNEAQ (reference sequence). J gave up 3 bases and V 5 bases, and 6 bases lay outside the gene matches. This CDR3 comprises 14 residues. The CDR3: CASSGGQASYEQYF. The DNA of the CDR3 is TGTGCCAGCAGCGGGGGACAGGCAAGCTACGAGCAGTACTTC.

This clonotype was seen a handful of times. This chain connects TRBV7-6 to TRBJ2-3; 7 positions match TRBD1. V was pared by 6 bases and J by 0 bases, with 9 bases of the junction left unmatched. From germline, CDR1 is SGHVS and CDR2 FNYEAQ. This CDR3 has 16 amino acids. CDR3 region: CASRHPTGASTDTQYF. Written as DNA, the CDR3 is TGTGCCAGCAGGCACCCAACAGGGGCCAGCACAGATACGCAGTATTTT.

The chain employs TRBV25-1 and TRBJ1-1, with TRBD1 matching over 9 bases. The CDR3 covers 15 residues. Germline V CDR1 and CDR2: MGHDK, SYGVNS. Unmatched junction bases numbered 4, after V lost 4 bases and J lost 1 base. CDR3 sequence (DNA): TGTGCCAGCAGTGGGGGACAGGGAAAGAACACTGAAGCTTTCTTT. It codes for CASSGGQGKNTEAFF.

This clonotype was seen a handful of times. The CDR3 DNA follows: TGTGCCAGCAGTTACACACAGACAGATGGCTACACCTTC. Translating it yields CASSYTQTDGYTF. This chain links TRBV6-2 or TRBV6-3 with TRBJ1-2, with D possibly TRBD1 on 5 matching bases. The germline gives CDR1 MNHEY, CDR2 SVGEGT. CDR3 size: 13 residues. The V gene lost 2 bases and the J gene lost 6 bases, with 10 bases spanning the gap.

The table lists this clonotype with a few counts. The V call is TRBV5-1, the J call TRBJ1-3; D is unresolved. This CDR3 comprises 14 residues. Trimming stripped 0 bases from V and 3 bases from J, with 7 bases between. Germline CDR1 reads SGHRS; CDR2 reads YFSETQ. The CDR3 region is CASSLEGNGNTIYF. The DNA for the CDR3 is TGCGCCAGCAGCTTGGAAGGGAATGGAAACACCATATATTTT.

The chain joins TRBV27 to TRBJ2-1; the D gene is possibly TRBD1 (6 bases). Germline values: CDR1 MNHEY, CDR2 SMNVEV (reference sequence). The CDR3 is 15 amino acids. V lost 3 bases and J 2 bases, leaving 11 bases between the germline ends. DNA for the CDR3: TGTGCCAGCAGTTTGGCTGGGGGCGCCTACAATGAGCAGTTCTTC. The encoded protein is CASSLAGGAYNEQFF.

This clonotype was seen at least ten times. The rearrangement links TRBV7-3 to TRBJ2-3, with 7 bases lining up with TRBD2. Trimming removed 2 bases from V and 1 base from J; junction bases left unmatched: 0. Germline V gene data show CDR1 as SGHTA and CDR2 as FQGTGA. CDR3 length: 14 amino acids. CDR3 amino acids: CASSLAGGTDTQYF. In DNA, the CDR3 is TGTGCCAGCAGCTTAGCGGGGGGCACAGATACGCAGTATTTT.

The chain is built from TRBV7-9 and TRBJ2-7; perhaps TRBD2 as D (6 bases). Germline V lookup: CDR1 SEHNR, CDR2 FQNEAQ (reference sequence). Trimming left V 5 bases short and J 3 bases short, with 11 bases between. This CDR3 is 13 amino acids long. The CDR3 DNA reads TGTGCCAGCAGCCCGCGGGACGGCTACGAGCAGTACGTC. Translation: CASSPRDGYEQYV.

This clonotype was picked up a small number of times. The CDR3 is CASRTGGASYNEQFF. CDR3 DNA: TGTGCCAGCAGAACAGGGGGCGCGTCCTACAATGAGCAGTTCTTC. The gene calls are TRBV6-5 and TRBJ2-1; 9 positions agree with TRBD1. Per the germline V gene, CDR1 is MNHEY and CDR2 is SVGAGI. This CDR3 region has 15 residues. V dropped 6 bases and J dropped 1; count of bases not matched to a gene: 4.

The chain combines TRBV29-1 with TRBJ2-3, with 12 bases matching TRBD2. This CDR3 spans 13 amino acids. CDR1 is SQVTM, CDR2 ANQGSEA, per germline. V shed 5 bases, J shed 7 bases, and the junction held 4 bases outside the gene matches. The CDR3 spells CSVWTSGDNTQYF. CDR3 in DNA: TGCAGCGTTTGGACTAGCGGGGATAATACGCAGTATTTT.

The V gene is TRBV11-2, the J gene TRBJ2-5, with 7 nucleotides matching TRBD1. Germline V CDR1 and CDR2: SGHAT, FQNNGV. V lost 5 bases to trimming and J lost 4 bases; unmatched junction nucleotides: 16. CDR3 length: 17 residues. CDR3 protein: CASSQTLQGHRGETQYF. The CDR3 bases are TGTGCCAGCAGCCAGACCCTCCAGGGCCACAGGGGAGAGACCCAGTACTTC.

CDR3 protein: CASSLYPGGKETQYF. The CDR3 coding sequence is TGCGCCAGCAGCTTGTACCCGGGGGGGAAAGAGACCCAGTACTTC. J is TRBJ2-5 and V is TRBV5-1, with 8 bases matching TRBD2. V dropped 1 base and J dropped 3; count of bases not matched to a gene: 5. CDR1 and CDR2 (germline): SGHRS, YFSETQ. The CDR3 has 15 residues.

This clonotype has more than one count but fewer than ten. The rearrangement uses TRBV6-2 or TRBV6-3 and TRBJ2-5, with a tentative D call TRBD1 (5 bases). The germline CDR1 and CDR2 sequences are MNHEY and SVGEGT. The CDR3 is 14 amino acids. Trimming pared 7 bases from V and 2 bases from J, leaving 14 bases between. The CDR3 sequence: CASTLLGEQETQYF. For the CDR3, the DNA is TGTGCCAGCACCTTGTTAGGGGAACAAGAGACCCAGTACTTC.

This clonotype was seen at least ten times. This chain connects TRBV25-1 to TRBJ1-6; the D is unclear. Trimming shortened V by 2 bases and J by 1 base, and 6 bases separated the two germline ends. Looked up from germline, CDR1 is MGHDK and CDR2 is SYGVNS. The CDR3 is made up of 15 amino acids. The CDR3 DNA reads TGTGCCAGCAGTGAAAAGGATTCCTATAATTCACCCCTCCACTTT. Translated, it gives CASSEKDSYNSPLHF. The complete variable domain, with remaining parts taken from reference TRBV25-1 and TRBJ1-6, reads EADIYQTPRYLVIGTGKKITLECSQTMGHDKMYWYQQDPGMELHLIHYSYGVNSTEKGDLSSESTVSRIRTEHFPLTLESARPSHTSQYLCASSEKDSYNSPLHFGNGTRLTVT.

The rearrangement uses TRBV7-2 and TRBJ2-7, with D perhaps matching TRBD1 or TRBD2 (5 bases each). The V gene lost 0 bases and the J gene lost 3 bases, with 15 bases spanning the gap. The CDR3 sequence is 16 residues long. Germline V CDR1 and CDR2: SGHTA, FQGNSA. Here the CDR3 reads CASSLAGTPTFYEQYV. CDR3 nucleotide sequence: TGTGCCAGCAGCTTAGCGGGGACCCCGACCTTCTACGAGCAGTACGTC.